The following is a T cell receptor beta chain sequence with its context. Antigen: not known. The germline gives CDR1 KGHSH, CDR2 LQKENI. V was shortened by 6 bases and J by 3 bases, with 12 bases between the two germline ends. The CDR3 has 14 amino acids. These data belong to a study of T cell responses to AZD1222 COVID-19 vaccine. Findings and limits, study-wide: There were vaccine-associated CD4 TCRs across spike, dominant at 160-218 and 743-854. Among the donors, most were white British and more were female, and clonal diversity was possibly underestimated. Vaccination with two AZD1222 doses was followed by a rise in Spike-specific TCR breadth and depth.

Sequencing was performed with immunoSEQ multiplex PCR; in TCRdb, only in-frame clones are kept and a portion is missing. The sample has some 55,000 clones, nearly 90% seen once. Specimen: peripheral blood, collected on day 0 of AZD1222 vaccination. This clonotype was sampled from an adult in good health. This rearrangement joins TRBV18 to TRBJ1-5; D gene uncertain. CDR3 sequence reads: CASSLGSYNQPQHF. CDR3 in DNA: TGTGCCAGCTCTCTAGGGTCTTACAATCAGCCCCAGCATTTT.